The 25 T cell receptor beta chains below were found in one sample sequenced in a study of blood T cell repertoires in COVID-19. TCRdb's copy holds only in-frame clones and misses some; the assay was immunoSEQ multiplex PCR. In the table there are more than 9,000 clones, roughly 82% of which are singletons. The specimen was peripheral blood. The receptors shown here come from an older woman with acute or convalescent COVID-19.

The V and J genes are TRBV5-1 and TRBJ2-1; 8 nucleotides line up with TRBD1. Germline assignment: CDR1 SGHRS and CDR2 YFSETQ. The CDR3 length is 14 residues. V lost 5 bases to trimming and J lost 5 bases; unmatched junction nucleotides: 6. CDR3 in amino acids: CASRDDRGNNEQFF. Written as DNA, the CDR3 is TGCGCCAGCAGGGATGACAGGGGTAACAATGAGCAGTTCTTC.

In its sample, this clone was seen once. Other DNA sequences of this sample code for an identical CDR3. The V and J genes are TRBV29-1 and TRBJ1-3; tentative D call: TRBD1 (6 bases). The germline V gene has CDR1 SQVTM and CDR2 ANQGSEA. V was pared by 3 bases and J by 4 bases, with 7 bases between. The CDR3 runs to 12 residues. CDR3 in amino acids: CSVETGGNTIYF. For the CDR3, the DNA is TGCAGCGTTGAGACAGGAGGAAACACCATATATTTT.

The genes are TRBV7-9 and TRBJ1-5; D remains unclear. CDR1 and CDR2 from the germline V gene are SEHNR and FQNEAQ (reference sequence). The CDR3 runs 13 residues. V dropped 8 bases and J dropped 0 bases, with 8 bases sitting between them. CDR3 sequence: CASGGYSNQPQHF. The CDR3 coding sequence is TGTGCCAGCGGCGGATATAGCAATCAGCCCCAGCATTTT. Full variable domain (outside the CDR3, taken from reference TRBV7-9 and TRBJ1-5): DTGVSQNPRHKITKRGQNVTFRCDPISEHNRLYWYRQTLGQGPEFLTYFQNEAQLEKSRLLSDRFSAERPKGSFSTLEIQRTEQGDSAMYLCASGGYSNQPQHFGDGTRLSIL.

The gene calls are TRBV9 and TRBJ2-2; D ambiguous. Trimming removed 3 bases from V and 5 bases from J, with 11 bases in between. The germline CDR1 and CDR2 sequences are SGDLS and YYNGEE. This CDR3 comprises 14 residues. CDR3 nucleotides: TGTGCCAGCAGCGGAAGTCCCCAGACCGGGGAGCTGTTTTTT. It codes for CASSGSPQTGELFF.

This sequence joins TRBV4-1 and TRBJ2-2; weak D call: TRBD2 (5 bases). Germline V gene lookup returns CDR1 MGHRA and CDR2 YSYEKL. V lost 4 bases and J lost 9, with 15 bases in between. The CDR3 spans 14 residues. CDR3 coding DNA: TGCGCCAGCAGCCTCGCGGATCGGGGATGGGAGCTGTTTTTT. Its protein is CASSLADRGWELFF.

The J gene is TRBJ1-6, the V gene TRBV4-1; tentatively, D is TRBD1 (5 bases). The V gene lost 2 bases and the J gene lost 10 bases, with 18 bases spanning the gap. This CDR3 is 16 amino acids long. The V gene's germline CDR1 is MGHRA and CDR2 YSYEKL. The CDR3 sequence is CASSQILAGYSSPLHF. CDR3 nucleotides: TGCGCCAGCAGCCAAATCTTGGCAGGGTATAGCTCACCCCTCCACTTT.

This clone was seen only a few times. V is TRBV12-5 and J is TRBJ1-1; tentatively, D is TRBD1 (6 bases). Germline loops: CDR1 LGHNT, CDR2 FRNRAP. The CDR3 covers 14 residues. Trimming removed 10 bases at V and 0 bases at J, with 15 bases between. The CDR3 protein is CATELTGLNTEAFF. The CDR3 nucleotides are TGTGCTACTGAATTGACAGGATTGAACACTGAAGCTTTCTTT. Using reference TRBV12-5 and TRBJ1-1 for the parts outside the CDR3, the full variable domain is DARVTQTPRHKVTEMGQEVTMRCQPILGHNTVFWYRQTMMQGLELLAYFRNRAPLDDSGMPKDRFSAEMPDATLATLKIQPSEPRDSAVYFCATELTGLNTEAFFGQGTRLTVV.

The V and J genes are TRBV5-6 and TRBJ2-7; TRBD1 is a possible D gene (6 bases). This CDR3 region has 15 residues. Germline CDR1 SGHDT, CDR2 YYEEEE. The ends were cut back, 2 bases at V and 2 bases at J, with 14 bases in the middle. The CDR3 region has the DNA TGTGCCAGCAGCTTACCAGGGGACATACCCTACGAGCAGTACTTC. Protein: CASSLPGDIPYEQYF.

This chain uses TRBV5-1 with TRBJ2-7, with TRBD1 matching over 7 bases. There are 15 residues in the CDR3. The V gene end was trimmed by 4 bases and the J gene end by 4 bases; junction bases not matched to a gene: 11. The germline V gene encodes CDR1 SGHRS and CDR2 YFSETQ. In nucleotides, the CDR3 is TGCGCCAGCAGCAGAGGGACAGCCCTTACGTACGAGCAGTACTTC. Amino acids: CASSRGTALTYEQYF.

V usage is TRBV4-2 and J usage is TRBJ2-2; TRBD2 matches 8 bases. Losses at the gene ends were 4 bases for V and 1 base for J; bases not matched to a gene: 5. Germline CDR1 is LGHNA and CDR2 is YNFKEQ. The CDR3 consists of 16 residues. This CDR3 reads CASSLNGGVNTGELFF. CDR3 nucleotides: TGTGCCAGCAGCCTAAACGGGGGGGTGAACACCGGGGAGCTGTTTTTT.

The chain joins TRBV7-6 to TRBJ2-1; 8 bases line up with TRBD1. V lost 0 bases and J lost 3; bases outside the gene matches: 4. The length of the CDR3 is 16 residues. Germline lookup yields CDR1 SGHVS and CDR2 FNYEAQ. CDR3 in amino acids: CASSLASGQGYNEQFF. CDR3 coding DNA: TGTGCCAGCAGCTTAGCGTCAGGACAGGGCTACAATGAGCAGTTCTTC.

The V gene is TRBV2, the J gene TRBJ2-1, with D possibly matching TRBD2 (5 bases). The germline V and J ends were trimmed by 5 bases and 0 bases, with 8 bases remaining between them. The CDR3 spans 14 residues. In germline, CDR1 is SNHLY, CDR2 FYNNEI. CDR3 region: CASSRTVSYNEQFF. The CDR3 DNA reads TGTGCCAGCAGTCGGACTGTCTCCTACAATGAGCAGTTCTTC.

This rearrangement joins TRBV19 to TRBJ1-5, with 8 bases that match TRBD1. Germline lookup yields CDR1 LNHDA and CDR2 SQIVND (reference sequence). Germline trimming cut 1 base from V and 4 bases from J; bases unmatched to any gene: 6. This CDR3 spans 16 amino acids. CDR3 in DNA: TGTGCCAGTAGTATAGGGACAGGGACCACAAATCAGCCCCAGCATTTT. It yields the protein CASSIGTGTTNQPQHF.

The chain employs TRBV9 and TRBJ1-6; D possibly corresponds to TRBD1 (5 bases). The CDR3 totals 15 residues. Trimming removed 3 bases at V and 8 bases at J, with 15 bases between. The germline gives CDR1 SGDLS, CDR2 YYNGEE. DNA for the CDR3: TGTGCCAGCAGCGCCCTCGGGGGGGAGGATTCACCCCTCCACTTT. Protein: CASSALGGEDSPLHF. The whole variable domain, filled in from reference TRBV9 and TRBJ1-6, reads DSGVTQTPKHLITATGQRVTLRCSPRSGDLSVYWYQQSLDQGLQFLIQYYNGEERAKGNILERFSAQQFPDLHSELNLSSLELGDSALYFCASSALGGEDSPLHFGNGTRLTVT.

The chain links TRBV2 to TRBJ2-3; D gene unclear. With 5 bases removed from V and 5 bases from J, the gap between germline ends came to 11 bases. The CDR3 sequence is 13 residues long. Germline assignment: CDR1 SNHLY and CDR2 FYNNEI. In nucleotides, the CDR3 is TGTGCCAGCAGTTGGGCTCCGAAAGATACGCAGTATTTT. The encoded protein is CASSWAPKDTQYF. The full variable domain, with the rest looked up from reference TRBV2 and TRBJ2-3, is EPEVTQTPSHQVTQMGQEVILRCVPISNHLYFYWYRQILGQKVEFLVSFYNNEISEKSEIFDDQFSVERPDGSNFTLKIRSTKLEDSAMYFCASSWAPKDTQYFGPGTRLTVL.

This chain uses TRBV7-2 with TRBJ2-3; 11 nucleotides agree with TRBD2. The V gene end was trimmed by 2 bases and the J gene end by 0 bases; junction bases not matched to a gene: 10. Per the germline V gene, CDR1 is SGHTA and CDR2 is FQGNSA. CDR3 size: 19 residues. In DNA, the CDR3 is TGTGCCAGCAGCTTACGCTGGTCTAGCGGGGGGCTCAGCACAGATACGCAGTATTTT. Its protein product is CASSLRWSSGGLSTDTQYF.

The chain's CDR3 is CASSKPGLGGELFF. Here the CDR3 DNA reads TGTGCCAGCAGCAAACCAGGGTTGGGCGGGGAGCTGTTTTTT. The chain links TRBV21-1 to TRBJ2-2; the listed D gene, TRBD1, was not tested against the DNA. TRBV21-1 is classified as a pseudogene. This CDR3 comprises 14 residues.

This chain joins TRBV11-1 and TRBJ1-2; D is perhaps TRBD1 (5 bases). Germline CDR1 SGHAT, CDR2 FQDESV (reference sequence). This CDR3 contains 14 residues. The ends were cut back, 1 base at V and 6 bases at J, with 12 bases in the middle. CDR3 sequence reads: CASSLGQGRDGYTF. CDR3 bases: TGTGCCAGCAGCTTAGGGCAGGGAAGAGATGGCTACACCTTC.

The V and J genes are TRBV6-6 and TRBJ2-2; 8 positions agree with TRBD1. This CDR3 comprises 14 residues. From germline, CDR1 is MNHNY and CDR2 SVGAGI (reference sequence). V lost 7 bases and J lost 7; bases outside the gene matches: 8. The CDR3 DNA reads TGTGCCAGCATTGACAGGGGCATCGGCGGGGAGCTGTTTTTT. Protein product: CASIDRGIGGELFF.

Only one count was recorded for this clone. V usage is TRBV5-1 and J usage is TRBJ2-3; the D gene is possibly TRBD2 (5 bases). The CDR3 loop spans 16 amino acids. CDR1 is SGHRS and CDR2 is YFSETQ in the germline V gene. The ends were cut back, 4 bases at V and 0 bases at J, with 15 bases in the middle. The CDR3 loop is CASSLRERPSTDTQYF. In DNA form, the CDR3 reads TGCGCCAGCAGCCTGAGGGAGCGACCTAGCACAGATACGCAGTATTTT.

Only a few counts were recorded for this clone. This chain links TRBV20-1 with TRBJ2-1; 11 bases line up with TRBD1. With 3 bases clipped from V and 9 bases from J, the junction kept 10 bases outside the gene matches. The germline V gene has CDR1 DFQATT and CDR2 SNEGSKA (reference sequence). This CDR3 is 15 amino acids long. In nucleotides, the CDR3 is TGCAGTGCTAGTACAGGGACAGGGGGATTTGGTGAGCAGTTCTTC. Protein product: CSASTGTGGFGEQFF.

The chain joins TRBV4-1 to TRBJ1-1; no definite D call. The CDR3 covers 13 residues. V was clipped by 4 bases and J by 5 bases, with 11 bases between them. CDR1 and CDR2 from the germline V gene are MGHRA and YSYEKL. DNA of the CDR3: TGCGCCAGCAGCCGCGAGCGGGGAACTGAAGCTTTCTTT. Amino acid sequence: CASSRERGTEAFF.

The CDR3 reads CASSRSGGYEQYF. CDR3 coding DNA: TGTGCCAGCAGCCGATCCGGGGGCTACGAGCAGTACTTC. The chain is built from TRBV7-8 and TRBJ2-7; D might be TRBD2 (6 bases). The CDR3 runs to 13 residues. Germline V gene sequence: CDR1 SGHVS, CDR2 FQNEAQ. The V gene lost 5 bases and the J gene lost 3 bases, with 11 bases spanning the gap. Full variable domain (rest looked up from reference TRBV7-8 and TRBJ2-7): GAGVSQSPRYKVAKRGQDVALRCDPISGHVSLFWYQQALGQGPEFLTYFQNEAQLDKSGLPSDRFFAERPEGSVSTLKIQRTQQEDSAVYLCASSRSGGYEQYFGPGTRLTVT.

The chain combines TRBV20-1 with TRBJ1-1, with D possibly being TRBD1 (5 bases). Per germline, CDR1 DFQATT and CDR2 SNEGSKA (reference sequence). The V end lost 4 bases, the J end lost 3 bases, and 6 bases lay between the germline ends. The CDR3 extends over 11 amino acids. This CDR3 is CSATGHTEAFF. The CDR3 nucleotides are TGCAGTGCTACAGGGCACACTGAAGCTTTCTTT.

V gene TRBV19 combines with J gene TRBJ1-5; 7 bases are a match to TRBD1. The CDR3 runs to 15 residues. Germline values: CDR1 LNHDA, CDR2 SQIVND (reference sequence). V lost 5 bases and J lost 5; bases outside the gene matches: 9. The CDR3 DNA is TGTGCCAGTAGTCCCTACCACAGGGGCGATCAGCCCCAGCATTTT. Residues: CASSPYHRGDQPQHF. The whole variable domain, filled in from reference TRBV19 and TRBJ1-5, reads DGGITQSPKYLFRKEGQNVTLSCEQNLNHDAMYWYRQDPGQGLRLIYYSQIVNDFQKGDIAEGYSVSREKKESFPLTVTSAQKNPTAFYLCASSPYHRGDQPQHFGDGTRLSIL.